This TCR beta chain was identified during a study of Graves' ophthalmopathy and Graves' hyperthyroidism. CDR1 LGHNA and CDR2 YSLEER come from the germline V gene. Trimming stripped 2 bases from V and 0 bases from J, with 14 bases between. The CDR3 runs to 18 residues. The table lists this clonotype with many counts. Amplifying from RNA transcripts, the study obtained TCR beta CDR3 regions. First-round RT-PCR with HTBI primers preceded a second-round multiplex PCR. TCRdb called the multiplex PCR reads again in MiXCR, with one record for every CDR3 protein. The data hold almost 400,000 distinct CDR3 sequences, with 15% to 20% observed a single time.

The sample consisted of peripheral blood. The clonotype originates from a woman younger than 30 with Graves' ophthalmopathy. This chain uses TRBV4-3 with TRBJ1-6, with D maybe TRBD1 (5 bases). The CDR3 protein is CASSQLPGGSSYNSPLHF. The CDR3 coding sequence is TGCGCCAGCAGCCAACTCCCCGGGGGGAGCTCCTATAATTCACCCCTCCACTTT.